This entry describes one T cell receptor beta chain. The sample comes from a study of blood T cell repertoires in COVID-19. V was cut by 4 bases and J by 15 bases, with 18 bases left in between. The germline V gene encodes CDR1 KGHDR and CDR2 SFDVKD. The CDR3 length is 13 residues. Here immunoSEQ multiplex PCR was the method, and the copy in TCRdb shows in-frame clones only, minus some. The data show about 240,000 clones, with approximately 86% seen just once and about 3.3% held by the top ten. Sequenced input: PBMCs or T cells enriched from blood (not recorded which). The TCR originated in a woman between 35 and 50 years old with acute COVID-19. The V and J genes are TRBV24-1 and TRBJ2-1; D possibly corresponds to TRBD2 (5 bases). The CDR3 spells CATSDQDSRPPFF. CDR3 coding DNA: TGTGCCACCAGTGACCAGGACTCCCGCCCCCCGTTCTTC.